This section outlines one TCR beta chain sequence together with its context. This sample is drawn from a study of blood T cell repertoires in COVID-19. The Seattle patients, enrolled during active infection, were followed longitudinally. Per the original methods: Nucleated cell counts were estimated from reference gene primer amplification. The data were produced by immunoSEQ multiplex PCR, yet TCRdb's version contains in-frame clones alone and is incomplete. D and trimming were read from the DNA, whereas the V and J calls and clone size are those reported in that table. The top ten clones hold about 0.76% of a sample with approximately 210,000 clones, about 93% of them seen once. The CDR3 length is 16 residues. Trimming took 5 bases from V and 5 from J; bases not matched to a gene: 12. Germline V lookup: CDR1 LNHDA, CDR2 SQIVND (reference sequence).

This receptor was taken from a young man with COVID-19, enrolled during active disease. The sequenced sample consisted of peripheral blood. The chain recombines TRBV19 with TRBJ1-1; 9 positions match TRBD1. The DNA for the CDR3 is TGTGCCAGTAGTGAATCCGCCGGGACAGGGCGTACTGAAGCTTTCTTT. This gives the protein CASSESAGTGRTEAFF. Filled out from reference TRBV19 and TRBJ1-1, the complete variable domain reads DGGITQSPKYLFRKEGQNVTLSCEQNLNHDAMYWYRQDPGQGLRLIYYSQIVNDFQKGDIAEGYSVSREKKESFPLTVTSAQKNPTAFYLCASSESAGTGRTEAFFGQGTRLTVV.